The rows below give T cell receptor beta chains drawn from one sample of a study of T cell changes during pregnancy in multiple sclerosis. Sequenced by immunoSEQ multiplex PCR; TCRdb stores in-frame clones only, minus some. The sample has about 62,000 clones, 80% to 90% seen once. Specimen: peripheral blood, collected in the first trimester of pregnancy. The receptor set was obtained from a female donor with multiple sclerosis, enrolled in a pregnancy study. The CDR3 runs from the conserved cysteine through the conserved F or W. Fields, in order: CDR3 length, V gene, J gene, CDR3 protein.

15,TRBV27,TRBJ2-7,CASSLSGYASYEQYF
16,TRBV21-1,TRBJ2-3,CASRWIPTGSTDTQYF
12,TRBV27,TRBJ1-2,CASRALDYGYTF
15,TRBV30,TRBJ1-6,CAWRGHLKPNSPLHF
15,TRBV19,TRBJ1-6,CASLPRGEGNSPLHF
14,TRBV9,TRBJ1-1,CASSVGNAVSGAFF
16,TRBV4-1,TRBJ1-4,CASSHGQGRINEKLFF
12,TRBV7-2,TRBJ1-5,CASSFLRQPQHF
15,TRBV6-1,TRBJ2-4,CASGGQGEAKNIQYF
13,TRBV7-6,TRBJ1-4,CASSQGEREKLFF
13,TRBV18,TRBJ1-2,CASSAGTGGGYTF
15,TRBV5-6,TRBJ2-1,CASSPQGLDYNEQFF
17,TRBV19,TRBJ1-2,CASSQDGQVTFVDGYTF
12,TRBV27,TRBJ1-1,CASSYTGAEAFF
16,TRBV2,TRBJ2-1,CASSVGSGRTYNEQFF
15,TRBV18,TRBJ1-1,CASSPRRDINTEAFF
11,TRBV11-2,TRBJ1-1,CASSPLTEAFF
16,TRBV7-9,TRBJ2-7,CASSPRQGANSYEQYF
15,TRBV6-1,TRBJ2-7,CASSDRGSGTHEQYF
17,TRBV7-2,TRBJ2-3,CASRHKGLAGVTDTQYF
16,TRBV5-4,TRBJ2-1,CASSELAGGPYNEQFF
14,TRBV27,TRBJ2-7,CASTSAGAGYEQYF
13,TRBV6-5,TRBJ1-1,CASSYSRWTEAFF
15,TRBV27,TRBJ2-2,CASSLGLKNTGELFF
10,TRBV20-1,TRBJ1-1,CSADRGSAFF
11,TRBV29-1,TRBJ1-2,CSASHPDGYTF
14,TRBV2,TRBJ2-1,CASSEGDRAYEQFF
16,TRBV4-3,TRBJ1-1,CASSQVLAALNTEAFF